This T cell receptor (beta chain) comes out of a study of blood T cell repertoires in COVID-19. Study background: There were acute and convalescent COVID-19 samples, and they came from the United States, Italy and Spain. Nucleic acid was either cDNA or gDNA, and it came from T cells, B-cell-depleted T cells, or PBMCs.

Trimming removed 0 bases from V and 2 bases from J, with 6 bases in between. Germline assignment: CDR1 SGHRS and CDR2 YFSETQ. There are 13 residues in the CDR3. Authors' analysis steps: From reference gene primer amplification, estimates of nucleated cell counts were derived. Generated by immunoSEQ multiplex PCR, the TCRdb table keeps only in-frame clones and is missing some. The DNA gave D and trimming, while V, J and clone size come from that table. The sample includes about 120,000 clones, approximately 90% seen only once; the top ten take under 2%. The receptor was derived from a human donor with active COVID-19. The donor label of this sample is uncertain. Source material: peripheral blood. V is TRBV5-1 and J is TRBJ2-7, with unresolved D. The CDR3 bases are TGCGCCAGCAGCTTGGATCCTACCTACGAGCAGTACTTC. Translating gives CASSLDPTYEQYF.